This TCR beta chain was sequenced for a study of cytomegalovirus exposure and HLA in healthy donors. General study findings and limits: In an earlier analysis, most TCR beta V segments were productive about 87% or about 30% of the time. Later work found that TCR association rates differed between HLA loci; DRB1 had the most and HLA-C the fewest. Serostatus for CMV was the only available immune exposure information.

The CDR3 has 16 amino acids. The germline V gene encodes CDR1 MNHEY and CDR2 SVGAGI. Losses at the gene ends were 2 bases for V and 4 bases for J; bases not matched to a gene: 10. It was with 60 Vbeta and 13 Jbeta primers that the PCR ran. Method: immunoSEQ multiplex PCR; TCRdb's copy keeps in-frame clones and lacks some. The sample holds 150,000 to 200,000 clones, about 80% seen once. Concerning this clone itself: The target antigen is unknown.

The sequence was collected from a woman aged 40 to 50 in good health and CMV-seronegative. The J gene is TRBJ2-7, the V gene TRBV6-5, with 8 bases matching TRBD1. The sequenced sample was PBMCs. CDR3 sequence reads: CASSYQYRGIQYEQYF. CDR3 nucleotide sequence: TGTGCCAGCAGTTACCAATACAGGGGGATCCAATACGAGCAGTACTTC.